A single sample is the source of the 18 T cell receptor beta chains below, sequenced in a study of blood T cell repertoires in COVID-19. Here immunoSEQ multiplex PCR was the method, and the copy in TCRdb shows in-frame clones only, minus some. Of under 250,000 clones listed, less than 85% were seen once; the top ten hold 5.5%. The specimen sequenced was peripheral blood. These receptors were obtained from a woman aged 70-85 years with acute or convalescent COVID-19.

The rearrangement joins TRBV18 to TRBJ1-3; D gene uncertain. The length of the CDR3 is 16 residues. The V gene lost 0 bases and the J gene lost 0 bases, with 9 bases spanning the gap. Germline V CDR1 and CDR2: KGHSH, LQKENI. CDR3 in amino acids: CASSPPNPRSGNTIYF. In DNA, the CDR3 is TGTGCCAGCTCACCACCGAACCCGCGCTCTGGAAACACCATATATTTT.

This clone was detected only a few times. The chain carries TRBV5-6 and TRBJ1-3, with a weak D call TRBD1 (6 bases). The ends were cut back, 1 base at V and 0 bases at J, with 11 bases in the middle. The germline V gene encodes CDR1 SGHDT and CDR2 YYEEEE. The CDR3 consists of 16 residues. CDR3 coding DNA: TGTGCCAGCAGCTTGAGGCAGGGGAGCTCTGGAAACACCATATATTTT. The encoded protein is CASSLRQGSSGNTIYF.

The CDR3 sequence: CASRPGTGNVETQYF. The CDR3 bases are TGTGCCAGCAGACCAGGGACAGGGAATGTGGAGACCCAGTACTTC. The V call is TRBV7-8, the J call TRBJ2-5; 9 bases fit TRBD1. This CDR3 comprises 15 residues. The J segment lost 5 bases and the V segment lost 6 bases, leaving 10 bases of the junction unmatched. Germline V gene data show CDR1 as SGHVS and CDR2 as FQNEAQ.

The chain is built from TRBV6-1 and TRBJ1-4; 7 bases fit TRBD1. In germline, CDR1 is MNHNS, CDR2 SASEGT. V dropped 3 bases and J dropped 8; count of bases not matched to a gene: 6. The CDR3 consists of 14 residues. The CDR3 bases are TGTGCCAGCAGTGACAGGGGGAGAGGCGAAAAACTGTTTTTT. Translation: CASSDRGRGEKLFF.

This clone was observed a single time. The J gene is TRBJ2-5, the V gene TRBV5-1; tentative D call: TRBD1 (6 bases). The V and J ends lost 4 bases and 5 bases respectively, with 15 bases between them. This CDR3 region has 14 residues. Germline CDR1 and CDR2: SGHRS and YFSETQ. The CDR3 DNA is TGCGCCAGCAGCCCTCCAGGGGTTTTTGAGACCCAGTACTTC. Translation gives CASSPPGVFETQYF. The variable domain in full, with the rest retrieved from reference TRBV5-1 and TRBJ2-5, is KAGVTQTPRYLIKTRGQQVTLSCSPISGHRSVSWYQQTPGQGLQFLFEYFSETQRNKGNFPGRFSGRQFSNSRSEMNVSTLELGDSALYLCASSPPGVFETQYFGPGTRLLVL.

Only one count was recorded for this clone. CDR3 bases: TGCAGCGTTGAGCCCTCAGGGGGGTCAAGGTACGAGCAGTACTTC. This gives the protein CSVEPSGGSRYEQYF. The V call is TRBV29-1, the J call TRBJ2-7, with D possibly TRBD1 on 7 matching bases. V lost 3 bases to trimming and J lost 4 bases, with 19 bases between them. The germline gives CDR1 SQVTM, CDR2 ANQGSEA. The CDR3 has 15 residues.

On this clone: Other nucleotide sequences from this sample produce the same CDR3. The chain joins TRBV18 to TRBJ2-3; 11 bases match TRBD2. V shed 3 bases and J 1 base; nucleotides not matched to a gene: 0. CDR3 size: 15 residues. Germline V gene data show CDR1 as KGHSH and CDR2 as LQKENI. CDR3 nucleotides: TGTGCCAGCTCACCGGGACTAGCGGGCACAGATACGCAGTATTTT. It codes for CASSPGLAGTDTQYF. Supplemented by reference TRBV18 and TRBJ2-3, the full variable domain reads NAGVMQNPRHLVRRRGQEARLRCSPMKGHSHVYWYRQLPEEGLKFMVYLQKENIIDESGMPKERFSAEFPKEGPSILRIQQVVRGDSAAYFCASSPGLAGTDTQYFGPGTRLTVL.

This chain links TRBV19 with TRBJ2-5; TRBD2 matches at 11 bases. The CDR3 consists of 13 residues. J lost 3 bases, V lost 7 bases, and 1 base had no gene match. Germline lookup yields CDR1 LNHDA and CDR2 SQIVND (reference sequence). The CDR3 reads CASMGLAEETQYF. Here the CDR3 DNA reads TGTGCCAGTATGGGACTAGCGGAAGAGACCCAGTACTTC.

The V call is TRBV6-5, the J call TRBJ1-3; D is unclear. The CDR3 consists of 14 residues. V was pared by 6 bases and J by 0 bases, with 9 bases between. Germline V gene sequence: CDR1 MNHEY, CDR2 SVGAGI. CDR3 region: CASSRSSSGNTIYF. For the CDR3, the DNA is TGTGCCAGCAGCCGGTCTAGCTCTGGAAACACCATATATTTT.

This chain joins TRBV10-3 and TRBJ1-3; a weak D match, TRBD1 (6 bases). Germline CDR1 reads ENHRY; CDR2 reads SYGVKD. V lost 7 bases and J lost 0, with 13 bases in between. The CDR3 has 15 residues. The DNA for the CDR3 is TGTGCCATCACTTACGACAGGAACTCTGGAAACACCATATATTTT. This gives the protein CAITYDRNSGNTIYF.

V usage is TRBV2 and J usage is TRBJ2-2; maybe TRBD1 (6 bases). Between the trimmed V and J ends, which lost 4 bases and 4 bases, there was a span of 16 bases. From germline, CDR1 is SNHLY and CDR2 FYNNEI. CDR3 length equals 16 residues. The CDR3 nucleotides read TGTGCCAGCAGTGTCGGGCAGGGGCAGGGCACCGGGGAGCTGTTTTTT. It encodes CASSVGQGQGTGELFF.

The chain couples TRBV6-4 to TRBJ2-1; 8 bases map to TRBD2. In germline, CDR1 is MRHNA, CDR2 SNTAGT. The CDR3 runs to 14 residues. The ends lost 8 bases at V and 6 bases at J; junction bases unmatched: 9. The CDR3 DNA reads TGTGCCAGCCAGCGGGAGACGGGGAGCAATGAGCAGTTCTTC. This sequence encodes CASQRETGSNEQFF.

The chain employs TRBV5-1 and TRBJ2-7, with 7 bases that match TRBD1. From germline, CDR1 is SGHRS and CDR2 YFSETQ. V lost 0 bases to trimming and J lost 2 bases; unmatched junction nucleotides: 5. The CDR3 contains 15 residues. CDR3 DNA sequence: TGCGCCAGCAGCTTGGAAGGGGGCGCCGCCTACGAGCAGTACTTC. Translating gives CASSLEGGAAYEQYF.

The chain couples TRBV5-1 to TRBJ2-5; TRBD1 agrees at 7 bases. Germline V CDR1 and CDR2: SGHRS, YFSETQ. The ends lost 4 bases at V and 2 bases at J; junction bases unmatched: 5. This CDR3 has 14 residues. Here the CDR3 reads CASSQYRGQETQYF. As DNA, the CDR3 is TGCGCCAGCAGCCAATACAGGGGTCAAGAGACCCAGTACTTC. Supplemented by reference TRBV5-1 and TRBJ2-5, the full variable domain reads KAGVTQTPRYLIKTRGQQVTLSCSPISGHRSVSWYQQTPGQGLQFLFEYFSETQRNKGNFPGRFSGRQFSNSRSEMNVSTLELGDSALYLCASSQYRGQETQYFGPGTRLLVL.

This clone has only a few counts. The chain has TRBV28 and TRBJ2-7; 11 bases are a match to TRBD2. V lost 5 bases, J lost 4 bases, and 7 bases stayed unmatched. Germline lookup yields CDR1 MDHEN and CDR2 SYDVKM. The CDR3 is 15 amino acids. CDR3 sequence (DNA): TGTGCCAGCAGTGGCAGCGCTAGCGGGAGGTACGAGCAGTACTTC. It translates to CASSGSASGRYEQYF.

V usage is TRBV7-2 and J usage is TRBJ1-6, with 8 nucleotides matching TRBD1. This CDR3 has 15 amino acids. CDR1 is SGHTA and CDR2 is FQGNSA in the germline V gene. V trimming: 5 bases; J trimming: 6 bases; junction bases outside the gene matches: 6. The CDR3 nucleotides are TGTGCCAGCAGCGCGACAGGGGATACTAATTCACCCCTCCACTTT. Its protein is CASSATGDTNSPLHF.

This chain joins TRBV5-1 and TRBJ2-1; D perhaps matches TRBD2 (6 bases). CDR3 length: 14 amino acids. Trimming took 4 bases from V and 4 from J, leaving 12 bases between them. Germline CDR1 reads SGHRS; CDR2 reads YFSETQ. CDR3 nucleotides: TGCGCCAGCAGCCCCCGGGAGTTTTACAATGAGCAGTTCTTC. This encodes CASSPREFYNEQFF.

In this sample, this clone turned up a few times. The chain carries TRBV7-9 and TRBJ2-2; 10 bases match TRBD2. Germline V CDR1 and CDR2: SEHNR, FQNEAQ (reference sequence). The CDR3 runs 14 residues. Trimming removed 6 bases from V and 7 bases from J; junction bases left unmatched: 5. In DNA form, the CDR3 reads TGTGCCAGCAGTTTTGGACTAGCGGACGGGGAGCTGTTTTTT. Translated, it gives CASSFGLADGELFF. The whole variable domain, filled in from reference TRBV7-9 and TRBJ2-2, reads DTGVSQNPRHKITKRGQNVTFRCDPISEHNRLYWYRQTLGQGPEFLTYFQNEAQLEKSRLLSDRFSAERPKGSFSTLEIQRTEQGDSAMYLCASSFGLADGELFFGEGSRLTVL.